The 4 T cell receptor beta chains listed next were all sequenced from one sample in a study of cytomegalovirus exposure and HLA in healthy donors. The study ran its PCR with 60 Vbeta and 13 Jbeta primers. Clones were sequenced by immunoSEQ multiplex PCR, and TCRdb holds only the in-frame ones, with some missing. Counted here are roughly 100,000 clones, around 80% occurring once; the ten biggest clones make up 1.5% to 2%. Material for sequencing was PBMCs. These receptors all come from a woman in her thirties or forties in good health and CMV-seronegative.

The genes are TRBV12-5 and TRBJ1-1, with D possibly being TRBD1 (5 bases). The V and J ends lost 3 bases and 6 bases respectively, with 11 bases between them. The germline V gene encodes CDR1 LGHNT and CDR2 FRNRAP. The CDR3 covers 13 residues. For the CDR3, the DNA is TGTGCTAGTGGTTTAAACTTAGGGGCTGAAGCTTTCTTT. Protein: CASGLNLGAEAFF.

In the case of this clone: Other DNA sequences within the sample encode an identical CDR3. This sequence joins TRBV18 and TRBJ1-1; TRBD1 is a possible D gene (5 bases). The germline V gene has CDR1 KGHSH and CDR2 LQKENI. This CDR3 comprises 13 residues. Trimming took 6 bases from V and 2 from J, leaving 10 bases between them. Written as DNA, the CDR3 is TGTGCCAGCTCCCAAGACAGCAACACTGAAGCTTTCTTT. As protein: CASSQDSNTEAFF.

The CDR3 DNA is TGTGCCAGCAGTCCCCCGGGTGCCTCCTATGGCTACACCTTC. It codes for CASSPPGASYGYTF. The rearrangement uses TRBV27 and TRBJ1-2; D gene unclear. Per the germline V gene, CDR1 is MNHEY and CDR2 is SMNVEV (reference sequence). Trimming shortened V by 5 bases and J by 4 bases, and 14 bases separated the two germline ends. The length of the CDR3 is 14 residues.

This chain connects TRBV27 to TRBJ2-7; 7 nucleotides align to TRBD1. The J segment lost 2 bases and the V segment lost 10 bases, leaving 8 bases of the junction unmatched. CDR1 is MNHEY, CDR2 SMNVEV, per germline (reference sequence). This CDR3 has 13 residues. The CDR3 DNA reads TGTGCCATCCGGGACAGTCTAACCTACGAGCAGTACTTC. As protein: CAIRDSLTYEQYF.